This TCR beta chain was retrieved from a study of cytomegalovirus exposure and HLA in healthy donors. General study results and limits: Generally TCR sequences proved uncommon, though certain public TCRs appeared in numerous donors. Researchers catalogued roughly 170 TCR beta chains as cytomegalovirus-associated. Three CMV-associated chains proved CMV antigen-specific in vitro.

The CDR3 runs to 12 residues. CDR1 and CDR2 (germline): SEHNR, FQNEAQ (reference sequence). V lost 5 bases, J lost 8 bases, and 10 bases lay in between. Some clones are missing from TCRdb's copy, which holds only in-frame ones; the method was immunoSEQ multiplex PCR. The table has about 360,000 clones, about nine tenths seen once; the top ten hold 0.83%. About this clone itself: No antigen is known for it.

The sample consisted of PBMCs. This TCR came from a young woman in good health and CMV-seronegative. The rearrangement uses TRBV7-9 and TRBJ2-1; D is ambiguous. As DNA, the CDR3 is TGTGCCAGCAGCCCCCTCTCGGATGAGCAGTTCTTC. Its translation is CASSPLSDEQFF.